The T cell receptor (beta chain) under discussion was sequenced for a study of CD8 T cells in Susac syndrome. Reverse transcription of about 0.45 to 1 ug RNA used random hexamers. From the immunoSEQ multiplex PCR reads, TCRdb called clonotypes with MiXCR, one entry per CDR3 protein. The data show fewer than 350,000 distinct CDR3 sequences, with approximately 85% seen just once and roughly 0.21% held by the top ten. J was trimmed by 7 bases and V by 5 bases; bases with no gene match: 5. Germline V gene lookup returns CDR1 SGHAT and CDR2 FQNNGV. CDR3 length: 14 amino acids. Negative isolation was used for CD8+ and CD4+ T cells, and FACS enrichment was applied to TEMRA cells.

Specimen: CD8+ T cells from PBMCs. The chain joins TRBV11-2 to TRBJ2-4, with 10 bases aligning to TRBD2. This sequence originates from a human donor with multiple sclerosis. CDR3 sequence (DNA): TGTGCCAGCAGCCTCGGACTAGCGGCGAACATTCAGTACTTC. Amino acid sequence: CASSLGLAANIQYF. Together with reference TRBV11-2 and TRBJ2-4, the CDR3 gives the full variable domain: EAGVAQSPRYKIIEKRQSVAFWCNPISGHATLYWYQQILGQGPKLLIQFQNNGVVDDSQLPKDRFSAERLKGVDSTLKIQPAKLEDSAVYLCASSLGLAANIQYFGAGTRLSVL.